A selection of T cell receptor beta chains follows, all from one sample in a study of cytomegalovirus exposure and HLA in healthy donors. Data came from immunoSEQ multiplex PCR; TCRdb stores just in-frame clones and leaves some out. The sample holds fewer than 300,000 clones, roughly 90% seen once. The source material was PBMCs. Source of these receptors: a woman aged 18-29 years in good health and CMV-seronegative. Both conserved end residues are part of each CDR3. A D gene is named only where the DNA matches it firmly. A clone size is listed for some rows: how often the clone was seen (once, few, many), or a class if it is expanded.

j_call: TRBJ1-1; v_call: TRBV7-3; d_call: TRBD1; clone_size: NA; cdr3_length: 15; cdr3_nt: TGTGCCAGCAGCGATGGGACAGGAGAGGACACTGAAGCTTTCTTT; cdr3_aa: CASSDGTGEDTEAFF
j_call: TRBJ1-1; v_call: TRBV4-1; d_call: NA; clone_size: NA; cdr3_length: 16; cdr3_nt: TGCGCCAGCAGTCCAGGACAGCTTAGGGGGAACACTGAAGCTTTCTTT; cdr3_aa: CASSPGQLRGNTEAFF
j_call: TRBJ1-5; v_call: TRBV19; d_call: NA; clone_size: NA; cdr3_length: 12; cdr3_nt: TGTGCCAGTACGGGTACCAATCAGCCCCAGCATTTT; cdr3_aa: CASTGTNQPQHF
j_call: TRBJ2-3; v_call: TRBV28; d_call: TRBD2; clone_size: NA; cdr3_length: 19; cdr3_nt: TGTGCCAGCAGTTTAGGGCCCCCCTCTAGCGGGAGTCCCACAGATACGCAGTATTTT; cdr3_aa: CASSLGPPSSGSPTDTQYF
j_call: TRBJ2-3; v_call: TRBV15; d_call: TRBD2; clone_size: NA; cdr3_length: 14; cdr3_nt: TGTGCCACCAGCAGTGGGCGGGAGACAGATACGCAGTATTTT; cdr3_aa: CATSSGRETDTQYF
j_call: TRBJ2-3; v_call: TRBV6-1; d_call: NA; clone_size: NA; cdr3_length: 15; cdr3_nt: TGTGCCAGCAGAGTCCGGGACACAGTCACAGATACGCAGTATTTT; cdr3_aa: CASRVRDTVTDTQYF
j_call: TRBJ1-2; v_call: TRBV11-2; d_call: NA; clone_size: once; cdr3_length: 17; cdr3_nt: TGTGCCAGCAGCTTAACTCCCCTTAGCGCAGCTTTCTATGGCTACACCTTC; cdr3_aa: CASSLTPLSAAFYGYTF
j_call: TRBJ2-1; v_call: TRBV11-2; d_call: TRBD2; clone_size: NA; cdr3_length: 15; cdr3_nt: TGTGCCAGCAGATCATACTCGGGAGGCTACAATGAGCAGTTCTTC; cdr3_aa: CASRSYSGGYNEQFF
j_call: TRBJ1-1; v_call: TRBV5-4; d_call: TRBD1; clone_size: NA; cdr3_length: 16; cdr3_nt: TGTGCCAGCAGCCCCGGGACAGGGTTGGCGGACACTGAAGCTTTCTTT; cdr3_aa: CASSPGTGLADTEAFF
j_call: TRBJ2-7; v_call: TRBV7-8; d_call: TRBD1; clone_size: NA; cdr3_length: 13; cdr3_nt: TGTGCCAGCAGCATGAGCAGGGGGCTCGAGCAGTACTTC; cdr3_aa: CASSMSRGLEQYF
j_call: TRBJ1-1; v_call: TRBV5-1; d_call: NA; clone_size: NA; cdr3_length: 16; cdr3_nt: TGCGCCAGCAGCCTGCTTGGTTTAGGAGAGAACACTGAAGCTTTCTTT; cdr3_aa: CASSLLGLGENTEAFF
j_call: TRBJ2-3; v_call: TRBV11-2; d_call: NA; clone_size: NA; cdr3_length: 16; cdr3_nt: TGTGCCAGCAGCTTAGGGTCGGGGACTAGCACAGATACGCAGTATTTT; cdr3_aa: CASSLGSGTSTDTQYF
j_call: TRBJ2-6; v_call: TRBV5-1; d_call: TRBD1; clone_size: NA; cdr3_length: 19; cdr3_nt: TGCGCCAGCAGCTTGGAAGGGGCAGGGGGCCCCATTGGGGCCAACGTCCTGACTTTC; cdr3_aa: CASSLEGAGGPIGANVLTF
j_call: TRBJ2-1; v_call: TRBV15; d_call: TRBD2; clone_size: NA; cdr3_length: 17; cdr3_nt: TGTGCCACCAGCCCTACTTTAAGCGGGAGGTGGGGCAATGAGCAGTTCTTC; cdr3_aa: CATSPTLSGRWGNEQFF
j_call: TRBJ2-3; v_call: TRBV5-1; d_call: NA; clone_size: NA; cdr3_length: 20; cdr3_nt: TGCGCCAGCAGCTTGGTGCGGCGGGCAAGGTCGGTCGCCACGACAGATACGCAGTATTTT; cdr3_aa: CASSLVRRARSVATTDTQYF
j_call: TRBJ2-7; v_call: TRBV6-5; d_call: TRBD1; clone_size: NA; cdr3_length: 14; cdr3_nt: TGTGCCAGCAGCATAGGACAGGAAAGCGACGAGCAGTACTTC; cdr3_aa: CASSIGQESDEQYF
j_call: TRBJ2-7; v_call: TRBV29-1; d_call: NA; clone_size: NA; cdr3_length: 13; cdr3_nt: TGCAGCGTCGGTGGGCTAGCGCTGCACGAGCAGTACTTC; cdr3_aa: CSVGGLALHEQYF
j_call: TRBJ2-1; v_call: TRBV9; d_call: TRBD1; clone_size: NA; cdr3_length: 16; cdr3_nt: TGTGCCAGCAGCGTAGTAACGGGACAGGGCGGCCATGAGCAGTTCTTC; cdr3_aa: CASSVVTGQGGHEQFF
j_call: TRBJ1-5; v_call: TRBV12-5; d_call: NA; clone_size: NA; cdr3_length: 13; cdr3_nt: TGTGCTAGTGGTTTGGACCCCTTCGGGCCCCAGCATTTT; cdr3_aa: CASGLDPFGPQHF
j_call: TRBJ2-2; v_call: TRBV9; d_call: NA; clone_size: NA; cdr3_length: 14; cdr3_nt: TGTGCCAGCAGCGTGCCATCTAGTTCCGGGGAGCTGTTTTTT; cdr3_aa: CASSVPSSSGELFF
j_call: TRBJ2-5; v_call: TRBV27; d_call: NA; clone_size: NA; cdr3_length: 14; cdr3_nt: TGTGCCAGCAGTTTAGGGGGGTCATGGGAGACCCAGTACTTC; cdr3_aa: CASSLGGSWETQYF
j_call: TRBJ1-4; v_call: TRBV28; d_call: TRBD1; clone_size: NA; cdr3_length: 18; cdr3_nt: TGTGCCAGCAGTTCCCGACAGGGGGCGCCGGCAACTAATGAAAAACTGTTTTTT; cdr3_aa: CASSSRQGAPATNEKLFF
j_call: TRBJ2-7; v_call: TRBV6-6; d_call: TRBD1; clone_size: once; cdr3_length: 14; cdr3_nt: TGTGCCAGCAGCCTGCAGGGGGAATTATACGAGCAGTACTTC; cdr3_aa: CASSLQGELYEQYF
j_call: TRBJ2-3; v_call: TRBV11-2; d_call: NA; clone_size: NA; cdr3_length: 12; cdr3_nt: TGTGCCAGCAGCCCGTCCACAGATACGCAGTATTTT; cdr3_aa: CASSPSTDTQYF
j_call: TRBJ1-6; v_call: TRBV19; d_call: NA; clone_size: NA; cdr3_length: 15; cdr3_nt: TGTGCCAGTAGTATGCTAGGACAGAATAATTCACCCCTCCACTTT; cdr3_aa: CASSMLGQNNSPLHF
j_call: TRBJ1-3; v_call: TRBV25-1; d_call: TRBD1; clone_size: NA; cdr3_length: 16; cdr3_nt: TGTGCCAGCAGCCTAGGGGGCAGGGAGGCTGGAAACACCATATATTTT; cdr3_aa: CASSLGGREAGNTIYF
j_call: TRBJ2-1; v_call: TRBV28; d_call: NA; clone_size: NA; cdr3_length: 12; cdr3_nt: TGTGCCAGCAGTTTAGCGCTCGGGGAGCAGTTCTTC; cdr3_aa: CASSLALGEQFF
j_call: TRBJ2-7; v_call: TRBV6-5; d_call: TRBD2; clone_size: NA; cdr3_length: 16; cdr3_nt: TGTGCCAGCAGTTACTCGGGGGGAGGGAGCTCCTACGAGCAGTACTTC; cdr3_aa: CASSYSGGGSSYEQYF
j_call: TRBJ2-7; v_call: TRBV28; d_call: NA; clone_size: NA; cdr3_length: 13; cdr3_nt: TGTGCCAGCAGTTTATTGGGCGGGGCCGAGCAGTACTTC; cdr3_aa: CASSLLGGAEQYF
j_call: TRBJ2-7; v_call: TRBV6-5; d_call: NA; clone_size: NA; cdr3_length: 14; cdr3_nt: TGTGCCAGCGGGCCTGGACAGCCCCCCTACGAGCAGTACTTC; cdr3_aa: CASGPGQPPYEQYF
j_call: TRBJ2-2; v_call: TRBV9; d_call: NA; clone_size: NA; cdr3_length: 13; cdr3_nt: TGTGCCAGCAGCGTAGGCTCGCGGGAGGAGCTGTTTTTT; cdr3_aa: CASSVGSREELFF
j_call: TRBJ2-4; v_call: TRBV5-6; d_call: TRBD1; clone_size: NA; cdr3_length: 17; cdr3_nt: TGTGCCAGCAGCTTCCGGGACAGGGGGCTTGCCAAAAACATTCAGTACTTC; cdr3_aa: CASSFRDRGLAKNIQYF
j_call: TRBJ2-5; v_call: TRBV29-1; d_call: TRBD1; clone_size: NA; cdr3_length: 13; cdr3_nt: TGCAGCGTTGGGTCCAGGGGGCGGGAGACCCAGTACTTC; cdr3_aa: CSVGSRGRETQYF
j_call: TRBJ1-1; v_call: TRBV10-2; d_call: TRBD1; clone_size: NA; cdr3_length: 16; cdr3_nt: TGCGCCAGCAGTGAGTCTAGACAGGGGTCGTATACTGAAGCTTTCTTT; cdr3_aa: CASSESRQGSYTEAFF
j_call: TRBJ1-2; v_call: TRBV7-9; d_call: NA; clone_size: NA; cdr3_length: 14; cdr3_nt: TGTGCCAGCACCGTAGGGGCAGGGAACTATGGCTACACCTTC; cdr3_aa: CASTVGAGNYGYTF
j_call: TRBJ2-7; v_call: TRBV5-1; d_call: TRBD1; clone_size: NA; cdr3_length: 16; cdr3_nt: TGCGCCAGCAGCTTGGCCCGGGACAGGGGGCCCTACGAGCAGTACTTC; cdr3_aa: CASSLARDRGPYEQYF
j_call: TRBJ2-4; v_call: TRBV5-1; d_call: TRBD2; clone_size: NA; cdr3_length: 15; cdr3_nt: TGCGCCAGCAGCTCCAGACTAGCGGGAGTAGACATTCAGTACTTC; cdr3_aa: CASSSRLAGVDIQYF
j_call: TRBJ2-7; v_call: TRBV19; d_call: TRBD2; clone_size: few; cdr3_length: 14; cdr3_nt: TGTGCCAGTAGTATCCTAGCGGGAGCCTACGAGCAGTACTTC; cdr3_aa: CASSILAGAYEQYF
j_call: TRBJ1-2; v_call: TRBV28; d_call: NA; clone_size: once; cdr3_length: 15; cdr3_nt: TGTGCCAGCAGACAATCCCAGGCGTCGGTTCGTGGCTACACCTTC; cdr3_aa: CASRQSQASVRGYTF
j_call: TRBJ1-5; v_call: TRBV28; d_call: TRBD1; clone_size: NA; cdr3_length: 16; cdr3_nt: TGTGCCAGCAGCAGGGAACAGGGGGCGGGCAATCAGCCCCAGCATTTT; cdr3_aa: CASSREQGAGNQPQHF
j_call: TRBJ2-3; v_call: TRBV25-1; d_call: NA; clone_size: NA; cdr3_length: 16; cdr3_nt: TGTGCCAGCAGTGAAAATTGGGGCGATAGCACAGATACGCAGTATTTT; cdr3_aa: CASSENWGDSTDTQYF